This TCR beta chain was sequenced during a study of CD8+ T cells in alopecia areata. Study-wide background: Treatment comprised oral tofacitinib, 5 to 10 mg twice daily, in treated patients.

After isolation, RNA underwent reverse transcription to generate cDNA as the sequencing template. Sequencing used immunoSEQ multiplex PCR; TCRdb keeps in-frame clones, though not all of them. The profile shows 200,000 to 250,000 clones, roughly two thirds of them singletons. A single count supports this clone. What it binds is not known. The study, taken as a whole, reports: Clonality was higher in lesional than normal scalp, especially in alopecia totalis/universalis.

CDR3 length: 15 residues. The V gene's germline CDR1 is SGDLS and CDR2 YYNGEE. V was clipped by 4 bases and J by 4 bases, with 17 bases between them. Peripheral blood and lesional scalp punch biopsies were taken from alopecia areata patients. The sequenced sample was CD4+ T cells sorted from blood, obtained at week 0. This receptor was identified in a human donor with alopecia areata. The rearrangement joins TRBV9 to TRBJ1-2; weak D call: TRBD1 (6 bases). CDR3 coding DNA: TGTGCCAGCAGCTTTAACGGGGGCCTACGCTATGGCTACACCTTC. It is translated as CASSFNGGLRYGYTF.